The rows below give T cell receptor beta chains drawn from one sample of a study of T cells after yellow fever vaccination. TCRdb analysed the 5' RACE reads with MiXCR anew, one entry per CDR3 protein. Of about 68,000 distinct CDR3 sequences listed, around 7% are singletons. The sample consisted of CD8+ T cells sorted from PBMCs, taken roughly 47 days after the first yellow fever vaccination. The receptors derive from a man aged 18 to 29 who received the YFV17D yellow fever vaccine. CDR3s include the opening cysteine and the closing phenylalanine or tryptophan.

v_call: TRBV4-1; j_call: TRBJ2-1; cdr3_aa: CASSQGGGAYSYNEQFF
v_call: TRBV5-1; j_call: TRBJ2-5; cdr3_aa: CASSLVGARETQYF
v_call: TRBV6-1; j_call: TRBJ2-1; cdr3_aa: CASRPSYGLISENEQFF
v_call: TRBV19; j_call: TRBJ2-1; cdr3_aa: CASSRGGWKDEQFF
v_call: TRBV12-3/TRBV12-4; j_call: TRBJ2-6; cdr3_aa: CASSDQGSGANVLTF
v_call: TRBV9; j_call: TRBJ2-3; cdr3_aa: CASTVGGGTDTQYF
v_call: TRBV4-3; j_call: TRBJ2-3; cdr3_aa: CASSQVSRLAGEKRPASTDTQYF
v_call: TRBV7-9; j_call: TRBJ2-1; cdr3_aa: CASSPSRDGDRSNEQFF
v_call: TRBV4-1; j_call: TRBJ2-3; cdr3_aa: CASSQDKSSWPQYF
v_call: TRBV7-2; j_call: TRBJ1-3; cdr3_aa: CASSLVRAGNTIYF
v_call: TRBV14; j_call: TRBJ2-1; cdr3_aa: CASSQWGLGENEQFF
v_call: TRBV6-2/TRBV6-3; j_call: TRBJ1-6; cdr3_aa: CASSPRDRIYNSPLHF
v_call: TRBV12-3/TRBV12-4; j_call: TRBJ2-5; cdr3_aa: CASGGEGYQETQYF
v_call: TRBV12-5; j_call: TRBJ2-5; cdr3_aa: CASGLFPGAETQYF
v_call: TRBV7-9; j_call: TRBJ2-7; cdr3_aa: CASSARDRGPNEQYF
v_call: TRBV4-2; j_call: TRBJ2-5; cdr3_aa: CASSQARGGQETQYF
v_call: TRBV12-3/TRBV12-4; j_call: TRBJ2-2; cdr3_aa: CASSVDWIGDLGTGELFF
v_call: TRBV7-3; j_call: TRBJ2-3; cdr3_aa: CASSSLGGTDTQYF
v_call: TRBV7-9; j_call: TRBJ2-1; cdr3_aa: CASSLETDPGFF
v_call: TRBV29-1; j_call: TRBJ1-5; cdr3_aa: CSAGTGSNQPQHF
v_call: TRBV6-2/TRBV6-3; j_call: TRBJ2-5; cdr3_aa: CASSDSHETHYF
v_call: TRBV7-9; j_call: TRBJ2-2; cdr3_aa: CASSIPGQPTGELFF
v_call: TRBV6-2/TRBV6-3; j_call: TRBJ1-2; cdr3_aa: CASSRYIYGYTF
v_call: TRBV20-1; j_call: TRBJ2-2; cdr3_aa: CSARAGNTGELFF
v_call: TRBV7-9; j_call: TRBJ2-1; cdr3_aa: CASSLAEWQFF
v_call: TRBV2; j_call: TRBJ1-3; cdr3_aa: CASSYSGNTIYF
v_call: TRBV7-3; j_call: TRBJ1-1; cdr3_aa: CASSLSANTEAFF
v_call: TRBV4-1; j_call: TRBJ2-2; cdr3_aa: CASSQAGGNTGELFF
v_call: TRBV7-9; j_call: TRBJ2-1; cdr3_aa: CASSYGEQFF
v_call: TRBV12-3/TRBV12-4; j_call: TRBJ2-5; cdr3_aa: CASSLTRSSETQYF
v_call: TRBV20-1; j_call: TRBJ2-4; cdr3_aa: CSAPALGAKNIQYF
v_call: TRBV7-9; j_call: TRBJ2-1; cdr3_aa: CASTHRWGTGGYNEQFF
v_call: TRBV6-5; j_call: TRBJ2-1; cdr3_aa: CASSYRAGDYNEQFF
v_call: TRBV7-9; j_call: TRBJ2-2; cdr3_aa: CASSFLTQGTNTGELFF
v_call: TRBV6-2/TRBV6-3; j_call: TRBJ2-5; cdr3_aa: CASSDPVRFQETQYF